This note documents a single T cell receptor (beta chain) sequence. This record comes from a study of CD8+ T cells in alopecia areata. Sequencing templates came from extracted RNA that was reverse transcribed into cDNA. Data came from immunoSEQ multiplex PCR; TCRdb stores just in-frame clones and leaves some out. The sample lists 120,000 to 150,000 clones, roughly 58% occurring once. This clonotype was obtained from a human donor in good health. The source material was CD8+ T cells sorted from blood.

CDR3 DNA: TGCAGCGTTGTCGGTCACACCGGGGAGCTGTTTTTT. As protein: CSVVGHTGELFF. This sequence joins TRBV29-1 and TRBJ2-2; D is ambiguous. Trimming cost V 4 bases and J 3 bases, with 6 bases left between them. Germline assignment: CDR1 SQVTM and CDR2 ANQGSEA. The CDR3 consists of 12 residues.